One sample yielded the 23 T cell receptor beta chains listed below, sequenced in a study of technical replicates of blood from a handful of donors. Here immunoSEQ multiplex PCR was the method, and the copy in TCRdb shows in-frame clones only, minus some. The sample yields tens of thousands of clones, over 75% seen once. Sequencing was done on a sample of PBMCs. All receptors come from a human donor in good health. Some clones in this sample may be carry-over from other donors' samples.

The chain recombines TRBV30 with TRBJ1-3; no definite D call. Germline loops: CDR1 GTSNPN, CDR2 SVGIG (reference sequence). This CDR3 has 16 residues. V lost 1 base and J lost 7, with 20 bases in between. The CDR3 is CAWSATLTPNGNTIYF. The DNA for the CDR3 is TGTGCCTGGAGTGCCACCTTAACCCCCAACGGTAACACCATATATTTT.

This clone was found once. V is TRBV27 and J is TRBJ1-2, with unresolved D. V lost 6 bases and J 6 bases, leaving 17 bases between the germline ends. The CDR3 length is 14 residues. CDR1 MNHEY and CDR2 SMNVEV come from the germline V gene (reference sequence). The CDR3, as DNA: TGTGCCAGCAGCCCCGAGGGAGGGAGCCATGGCTACACCTTC. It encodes CASSPEGGSHGYTF.

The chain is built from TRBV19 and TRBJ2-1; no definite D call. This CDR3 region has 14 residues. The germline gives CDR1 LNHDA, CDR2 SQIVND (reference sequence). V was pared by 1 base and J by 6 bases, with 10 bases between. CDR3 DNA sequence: TGTGCCAGTAGTATAGGGCCCCCTGGCAATGAGCAGTTCTTC. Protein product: CASSIGPPGNEQFF.

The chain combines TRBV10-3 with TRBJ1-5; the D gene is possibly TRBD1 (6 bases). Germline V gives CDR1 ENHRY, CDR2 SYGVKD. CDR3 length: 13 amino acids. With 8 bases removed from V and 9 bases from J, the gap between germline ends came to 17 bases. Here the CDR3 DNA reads TGTGCCATCGGCCGGGACACGGCGGGGCCCCAGCATTTT. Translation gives CAIGRDTAGPQHF.

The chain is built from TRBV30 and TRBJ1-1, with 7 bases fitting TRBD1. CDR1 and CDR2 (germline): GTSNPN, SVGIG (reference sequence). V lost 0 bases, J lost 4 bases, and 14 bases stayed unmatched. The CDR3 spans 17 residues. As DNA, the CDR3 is TGTGCCTGGAGTGTAATACGAGGGGGCAGCTGGAGCACTGAAGCTTTCTTT. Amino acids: CAWSVIRGGSWSTEAFF.

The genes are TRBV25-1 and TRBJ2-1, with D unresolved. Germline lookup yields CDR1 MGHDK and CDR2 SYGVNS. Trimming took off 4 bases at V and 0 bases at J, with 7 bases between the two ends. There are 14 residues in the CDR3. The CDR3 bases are TGTGCCAGCAGTGCAGTATACTCCTACAATGAGCAGTTCTTC. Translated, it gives CASSAVYSYNEQFF.

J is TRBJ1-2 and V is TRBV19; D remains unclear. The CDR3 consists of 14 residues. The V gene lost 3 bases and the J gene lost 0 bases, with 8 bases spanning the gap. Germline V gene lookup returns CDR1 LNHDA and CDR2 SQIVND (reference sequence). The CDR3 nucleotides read TGTGCCAGTAGTATCGCAGTATCTAACTATGGCTACACCTTC. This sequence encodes CASSIAVSNYGYTF.

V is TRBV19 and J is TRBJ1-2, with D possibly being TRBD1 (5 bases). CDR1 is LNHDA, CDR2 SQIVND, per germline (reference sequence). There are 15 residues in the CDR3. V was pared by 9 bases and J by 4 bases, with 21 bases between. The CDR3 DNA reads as TGTGCCAGCAGACGTTCGACAGCCAAGATCTATGGCTACACCTTC. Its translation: CASRRSTAKIYGYTF.

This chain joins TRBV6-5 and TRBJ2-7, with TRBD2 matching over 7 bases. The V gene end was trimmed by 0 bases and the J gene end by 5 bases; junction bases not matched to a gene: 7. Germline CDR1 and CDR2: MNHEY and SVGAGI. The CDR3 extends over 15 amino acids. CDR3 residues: CASSYSAAGAHEQYF. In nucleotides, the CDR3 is TGTGCCAGCAGTTACTCTGCCGCGGGAGCCCACGAGCAGTACTTC.

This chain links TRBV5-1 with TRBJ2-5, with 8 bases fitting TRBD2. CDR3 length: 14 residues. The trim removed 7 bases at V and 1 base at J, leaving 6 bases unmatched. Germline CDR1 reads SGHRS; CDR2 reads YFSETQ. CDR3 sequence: CASQTSGGQETQYF. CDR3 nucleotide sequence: TGCGCCAGCCAAACGAGCGGGGGCCAAGAGACCCAGTACTTC.

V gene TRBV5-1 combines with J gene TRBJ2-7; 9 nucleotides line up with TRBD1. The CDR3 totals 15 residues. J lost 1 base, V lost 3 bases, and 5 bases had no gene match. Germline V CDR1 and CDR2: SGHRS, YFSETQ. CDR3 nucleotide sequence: TGCGCCAGCAGCTCGCCCGGGACAGGGTCCTACGAGCAGTACTTC. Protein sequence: CASSSPGTGSYEQYF. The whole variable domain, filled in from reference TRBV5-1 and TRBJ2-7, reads KAGVTQTPRYLIKTRGQQVTLSCSPISGHRSVSWYQQTPGQGLQFLFEYFSETQRNKGNFPGRFSGRQFSNSRSEMNVSTLELGDSALYLCASSSPGTGSYEQYFGPGTRLTVT.

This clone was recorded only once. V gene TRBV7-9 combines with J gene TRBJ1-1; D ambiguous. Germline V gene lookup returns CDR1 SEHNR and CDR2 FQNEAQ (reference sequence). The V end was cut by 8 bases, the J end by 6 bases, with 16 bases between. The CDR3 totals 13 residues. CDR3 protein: CASSLGSFSEAFF. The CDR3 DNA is TGTGCCAGCTCGTTGGGCAGCTTCTCTGAAGCTTTCTTT.

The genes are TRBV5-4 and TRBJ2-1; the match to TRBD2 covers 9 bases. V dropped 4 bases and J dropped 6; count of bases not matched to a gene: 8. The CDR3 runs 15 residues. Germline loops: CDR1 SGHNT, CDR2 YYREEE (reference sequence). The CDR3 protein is CASSPKRGEINEQFF. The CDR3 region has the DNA TGTGCCAGCAGCCCGAAGCGGGGGGAAATCAATGAGCAGTTCTTC.

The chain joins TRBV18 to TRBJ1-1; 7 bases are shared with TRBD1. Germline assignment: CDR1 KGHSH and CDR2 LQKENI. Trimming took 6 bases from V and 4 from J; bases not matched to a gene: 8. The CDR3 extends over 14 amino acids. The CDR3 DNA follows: TGTGCCAGCTCTCCGGACAGGCTGCTCACTGAAGCTTTCTTT. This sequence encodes CASSPDRLLTEAFF.

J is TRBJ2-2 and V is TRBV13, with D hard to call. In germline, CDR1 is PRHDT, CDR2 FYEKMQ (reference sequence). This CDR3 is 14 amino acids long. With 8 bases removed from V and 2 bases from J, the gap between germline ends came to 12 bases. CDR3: CASLRAGNTGELFF. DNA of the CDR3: TGTGCCAGCCTACGAGCAGGAAACACCGGGGAGCTGTTTTTT.

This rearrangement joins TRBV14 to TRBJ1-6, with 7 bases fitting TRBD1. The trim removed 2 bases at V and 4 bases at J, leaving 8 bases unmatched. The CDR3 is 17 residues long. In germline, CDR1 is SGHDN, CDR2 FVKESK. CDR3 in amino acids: CASSQYRGIGYNSPLHF. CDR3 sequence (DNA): TGTGCCAGCAGCCAATACAGGGGAATCGGGTATAATTCACCCCTCCACTTT.

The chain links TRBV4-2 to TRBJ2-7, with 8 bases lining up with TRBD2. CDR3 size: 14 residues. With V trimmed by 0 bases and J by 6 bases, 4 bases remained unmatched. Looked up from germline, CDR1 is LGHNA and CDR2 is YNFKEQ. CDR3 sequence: CASSQELAEPEQYF. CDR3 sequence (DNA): TGTGCCAGCAGCCAAGAACTAGCGGAGCCCGAGCAGTACTTC.

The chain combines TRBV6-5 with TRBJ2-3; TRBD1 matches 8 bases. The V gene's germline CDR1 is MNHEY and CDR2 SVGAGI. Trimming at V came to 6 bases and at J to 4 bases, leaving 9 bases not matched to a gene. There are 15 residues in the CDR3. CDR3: CASRAGGAAPDTQYF. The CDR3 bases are TGTGCCAGCAGGGCAGGGGGCGCGGCCCCAGATACGCAGTATTTT.

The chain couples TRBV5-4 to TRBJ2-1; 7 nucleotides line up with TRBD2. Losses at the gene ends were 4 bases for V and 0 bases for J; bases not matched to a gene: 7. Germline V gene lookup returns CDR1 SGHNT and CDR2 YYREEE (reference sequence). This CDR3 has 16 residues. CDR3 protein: CASSPASSGSYNEQFF. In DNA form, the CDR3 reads TGTGCCAGCAGCCCCGCCTCTAGCGGCTCCTACAATGAGCAGTTCTTC.

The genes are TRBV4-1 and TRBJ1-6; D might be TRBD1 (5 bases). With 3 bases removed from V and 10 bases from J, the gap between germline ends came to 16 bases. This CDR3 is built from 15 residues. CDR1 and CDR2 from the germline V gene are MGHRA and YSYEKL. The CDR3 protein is CASSHFRAWGSPLHF. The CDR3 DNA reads TGCGCCAGCAGCCACTTCAGGGCCTGGGGCTCACCCCTCCACTTT.

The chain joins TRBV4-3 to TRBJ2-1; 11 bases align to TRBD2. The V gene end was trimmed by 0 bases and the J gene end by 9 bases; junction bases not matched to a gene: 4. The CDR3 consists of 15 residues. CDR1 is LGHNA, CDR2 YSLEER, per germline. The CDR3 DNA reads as TGCGCCAGCAGCCAAGATAGCGGGAGGGCCACTGAGCAGTTCTTC. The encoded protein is CASSQDSGRATEQFF.

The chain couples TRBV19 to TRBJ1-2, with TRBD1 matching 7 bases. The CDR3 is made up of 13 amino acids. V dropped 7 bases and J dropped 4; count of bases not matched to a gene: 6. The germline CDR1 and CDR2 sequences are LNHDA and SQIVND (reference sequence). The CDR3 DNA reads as TGTGCCAGTAAACAGGGGCAGTTCTATGGCTACACCTTC. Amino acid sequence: CASKQGQFYGYTF.

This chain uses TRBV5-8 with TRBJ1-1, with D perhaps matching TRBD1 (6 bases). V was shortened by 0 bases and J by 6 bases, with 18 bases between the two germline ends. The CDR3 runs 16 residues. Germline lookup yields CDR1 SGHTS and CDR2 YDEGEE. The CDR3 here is CASSLGLRDIGPEAFF. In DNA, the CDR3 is TGTGCCAGCAGCTTGGGCCTCCGGGACATAGGCCCTGAAGCTTTCTTT.